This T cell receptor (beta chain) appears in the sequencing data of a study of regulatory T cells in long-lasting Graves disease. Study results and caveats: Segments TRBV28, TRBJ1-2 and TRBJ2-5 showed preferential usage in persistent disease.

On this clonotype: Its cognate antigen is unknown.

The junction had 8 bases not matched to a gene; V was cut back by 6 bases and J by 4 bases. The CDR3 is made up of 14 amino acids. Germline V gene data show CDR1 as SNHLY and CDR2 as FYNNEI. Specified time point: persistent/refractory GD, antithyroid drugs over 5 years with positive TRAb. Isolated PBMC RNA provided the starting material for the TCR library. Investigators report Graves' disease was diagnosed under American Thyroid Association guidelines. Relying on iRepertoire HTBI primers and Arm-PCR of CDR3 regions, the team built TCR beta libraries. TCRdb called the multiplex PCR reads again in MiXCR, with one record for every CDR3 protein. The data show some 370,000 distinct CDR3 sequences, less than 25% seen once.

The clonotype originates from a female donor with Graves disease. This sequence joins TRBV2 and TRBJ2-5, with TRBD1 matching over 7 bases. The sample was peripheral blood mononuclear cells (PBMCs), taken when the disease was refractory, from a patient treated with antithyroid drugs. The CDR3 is CASSRQGWGETQYF. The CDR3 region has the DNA TGTGCCAGCAGCCGACAGGGTTGGGGAGAGACCCAGTACTTC.